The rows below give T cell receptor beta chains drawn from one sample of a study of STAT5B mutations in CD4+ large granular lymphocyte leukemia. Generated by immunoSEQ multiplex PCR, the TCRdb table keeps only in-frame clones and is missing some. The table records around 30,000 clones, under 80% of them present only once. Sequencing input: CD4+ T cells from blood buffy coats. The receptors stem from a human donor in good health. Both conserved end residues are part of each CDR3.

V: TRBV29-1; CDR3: CSVEMAGRGPYF
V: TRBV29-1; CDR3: CSVQLLAHEQYF
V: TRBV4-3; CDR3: CASSQGRRDSYGYTF
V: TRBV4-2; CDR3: CASSQETSFPYNEQFF
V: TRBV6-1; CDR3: CASSARTGGSEQYF
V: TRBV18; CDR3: CASSLQGDYGYTF
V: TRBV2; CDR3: CASSDLAGLETQYF
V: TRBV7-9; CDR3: CASSLGQTMQFF
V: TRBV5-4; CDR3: CASSLEENTEAFF
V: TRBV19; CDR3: CASSQGLAYGYTF
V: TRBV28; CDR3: CASSNGDRTYEQYF
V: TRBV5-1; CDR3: CASRPDSNTNYGYTF
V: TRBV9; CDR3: CASSGGGRGSYNEQFF
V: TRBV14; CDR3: CASSQQAGGNGYTF
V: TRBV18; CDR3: CASSPSTGTWLFF
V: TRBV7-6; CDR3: CATRRQGGETQYF
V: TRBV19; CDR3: CASSYTGSGANVLTF
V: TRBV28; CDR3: CASIRTLEDTGELFF
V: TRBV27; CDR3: CASSEAPPGQSTDTQYF
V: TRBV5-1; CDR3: CASSLGTKTGELFF
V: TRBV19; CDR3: CASGDRGAEAFF
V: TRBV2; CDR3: CGSGGWDGTAEAFF
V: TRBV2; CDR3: CASRTGYEQYF
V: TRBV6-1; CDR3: CASDLPVNTGELFF
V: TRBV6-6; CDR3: CASSSPAGNTEAFF
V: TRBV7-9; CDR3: CASSDDNEKLFF
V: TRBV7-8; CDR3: CASSTRQGGYEQYF
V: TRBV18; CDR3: CASSLIQGVGSPLHF
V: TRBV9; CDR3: CASSVAQGATFGYTF
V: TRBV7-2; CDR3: CASRDESPDTQYF
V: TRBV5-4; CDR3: CASSWTGTNTGELFF
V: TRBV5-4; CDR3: CASSLPGGSTDTQYF
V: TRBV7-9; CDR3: CASSLGQVGEQYF
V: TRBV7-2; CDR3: CASSLAGDRYGYTF
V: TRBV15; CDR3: CATSRDPGVDTEAFF
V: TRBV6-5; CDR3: CASSYSRETYEQYF
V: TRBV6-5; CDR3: CASSSYTGELFF
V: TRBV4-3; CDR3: CASSVDIQNIQYF
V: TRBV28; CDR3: CASRGSGALGTQYF
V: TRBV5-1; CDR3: CASSLKDREATNEKLFF
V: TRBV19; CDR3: CASARRGVGAGELFF
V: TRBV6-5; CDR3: CASTTGHRANYGYTF
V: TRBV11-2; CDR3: CASSLALGVETQYF
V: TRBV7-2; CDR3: CASSFDTFNYGYTF
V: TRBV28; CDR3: CASTWGGATEAFF